This T cell receptor beta chain was sequenced during a study of Ad26.COV2.S vaccination and SARS-CoV-2 variants. As for treatment: around 19 received Ad26.COV2.S at low or high dose, single or two shots; 5 received placebo; per-sample allocation not given. Collection of samples fell on day 63 after the first vaccine or placebo injection. V lost 3 bases, J lost 4 bases, and 10 bases stayed unmatched. Germline loops: CDR1 SGHKS, CDR2 YYEKEE (reference sequence). This CDR3 comprises 16 residues. TCRdb's table, derived via immunoSEQ multiplex PCR, lists solely in-frame clones and lacks some. The sample holds some 240,000 clones, 87% seen once.

Here the sequenced sample was peripheral blood, taken in a trial of Ad26.COV2.S vaccine versus placebo. This sequence was found in a person aged 18 to 59 who received the Ad26.COV2.S COVID-19 vaccine or a placebo. The genes are TRBV5-5 and TRBJ1-2; 9 bases are shared with TRBD1. CDR3 protein: CASSSTGTGRSYGYTF. The CDR3 coding sequence is TGTGCCAGCAGCTCCACCGGGACAGGGAGGTCCTATGGCTACACCTTC.